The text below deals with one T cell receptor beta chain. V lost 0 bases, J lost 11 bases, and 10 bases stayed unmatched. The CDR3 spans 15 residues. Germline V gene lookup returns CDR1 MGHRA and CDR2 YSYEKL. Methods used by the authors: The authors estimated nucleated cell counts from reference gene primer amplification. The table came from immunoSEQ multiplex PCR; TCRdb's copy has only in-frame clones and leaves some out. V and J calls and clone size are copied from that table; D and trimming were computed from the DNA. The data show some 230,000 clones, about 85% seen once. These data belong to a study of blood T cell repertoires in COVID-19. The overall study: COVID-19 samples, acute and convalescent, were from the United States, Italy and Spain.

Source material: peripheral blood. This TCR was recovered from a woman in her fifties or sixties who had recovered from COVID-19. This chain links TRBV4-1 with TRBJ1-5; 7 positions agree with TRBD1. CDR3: CASSQEGQPRGAQHF. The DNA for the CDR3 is TGCGCCAGCAGCCAAGAGGGACAGCCACGAGGAGCCCAGCATTTT.